The T cell receptor (beta chain) described here comes from a study of T-cell memory formation after mild COVID-19. Looking at the study overall: TCR clusters were largely donor specific.

TCRdb used MiXCR to reprocess the 5' RACE reads, holding one entry per CDR3 protein. The table includes around 34,000 distinct CDR3 sequences, under 8% detected once. This clonotype was counted at least ten times. The CDR3 is 13 residues long. Trimming cost V 6 bases and J 9 bases, with 15 bases left between them. CDR1 is DFQATT, CDR2 SNEGSKA, per germline (reference sequence). Sequences were obtained from PBMCs or a T cell subset sorted from them (not recorded which). This clonotype was sampled from a man aged 18 to 30 who had mild COVID-19 (a few samples of this study predate the infection). Cell type and time point are not known. V and J are TRBV20-1 and TRBJ1-6; D might be TRBD1 (6 bases). The CDR3 DNA reads as TGCAGTGCAACTCAGGGGAGGTTTTCACCCCTCCACTTT. Translation: CSATQGRFSPLHF.